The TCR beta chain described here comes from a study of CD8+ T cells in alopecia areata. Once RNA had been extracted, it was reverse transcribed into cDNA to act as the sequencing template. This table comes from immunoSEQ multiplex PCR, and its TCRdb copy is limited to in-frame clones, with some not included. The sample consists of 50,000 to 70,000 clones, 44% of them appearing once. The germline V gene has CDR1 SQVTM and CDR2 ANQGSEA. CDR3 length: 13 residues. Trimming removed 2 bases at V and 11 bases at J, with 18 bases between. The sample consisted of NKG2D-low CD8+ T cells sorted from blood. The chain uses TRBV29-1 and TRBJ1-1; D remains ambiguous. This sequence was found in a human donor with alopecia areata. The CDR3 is CSVETFFAGDAFF. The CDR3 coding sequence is TGCAGCGTTGAAACTTTTTTCGCAGGTGACGCTTTCTTT.